This is a list of T cell receptor beta chains from one sample in a study of shared clonotypes between healthy human individuals. Libraries were prepared by immunoSEQ multiplex PCR; TCRdb keeps only in-frame clonotypes and omits some of them. The sample gives some 2 million clones, about 95% of which show up once; 0.9% to 1.3% is in the top ten. Sequenced material: naive CD8+ T cells sorted from blood. Every receptor here comes from a young man in good health. CDR3s include the opening cysteine and the closing phenylalanine or tryptophan. A D gene is named only where the DNA matches it firmly. Expanded clones get a size class; other rows say once, few or many, or leave the size out.

V gene	D gene	clone size	J gene	CDR3 DNA	CDR3 protein
TRBV13	.	.	TRBJ1-5	TGTGCCAGCAGCTTAGGCGGGGATCGGAATCAGCCCCAGCATTTT	CASSLGGDRNQPQHF
TRBV9	.	.	TRBJ1-2	TGTGCCAGCAGCGTAGGTGGGGGGACTTATGGCTACACCTTC	CASSVGGGTYGYTF
TRBV5-1	.	.	TRBJ2-5	TGCGCCAGCAGCTTTTGGGGGAGCTCAGAGACCCAGTACTTC	CASSFWGSSETQYF
TRBV11-2	.	.	TRBJ2-1	TGTGCCAGCAGCTTAGATAGTAGCGCTGGATACAATGAGCAGTTCTTC	CASSLDSSAGYNEQFF
TRBV11-2	.	.	TRBJ1-4	TGTGCCAGCAGCCCCGACCCAGGCTCCGAAAAACTGTTTTTT	CASSPDPGSEKLFF
TRBV5-1	.	.	TRBJ1-1	TGCGCCAGCAGCGGACTACAGGGTACTGAAGCTTTCTTT	CASSGLQGTEAFF
TRBV10-3	.	once	TRBJ1-2	TGTGCCATCAGTGAGTCGATGGCAGGGAAGATCTATGGCTACACCTTC	CAISESMAGKIYGYTF
TRBV25-1	.	.	TRBJ2-5	TGTGCCAGCAGTGGTCAGGGGCGACTCCAAGAGACCCAGTACTTC	CASSGQGRLQETQYF
TRBV30	TRBD1	.	TRBJ1-1	TGTGCCTGGGACAGGGGGCCAGGTTCGGGTGAAGCTTTCTTT	CAWDRGPGSGEAFF
TRBV21-1	.	once	TRBJ1-5	TGTGCCAGCAGCAAAGGGGGTTATAGCAATCAGCCCCAGCATTTT	CASSKGGYSNQPQHF
TRBV2	.	.	TRBJ1-2	TGTGCCAGCAGTGAAGCCGGCTATTATAACTATGGCTACACCTTC	CASSEAGYYNYGYTF
TRBV28	.	.	TRBJ1-1	TGTGCCAGCAGTTCTCATCGGGAAGGGGACACTGAAGCTTTCTTT	CASSSHREGDTEAFF
TRBV9	TRBD2	.	TRBJ2-1	TGTGCCAGCAGCAACCCCGGGACTAGCATCGATGAGCAGTTCTTC	CASSNPGTSIDEQFF
TRBV5-6	.	.	TRBJ2-5	TGTGCCAGCAGATCGCCCCCTGAAGAGACCCAGTACTTC	CASRSPPEETQYF
TRBV30	.	.	TRBJ1-3	TGTGCCTGGTGGGGGCAGCAAATAGGGGACACCATATATTTT	CAWWGQQIGDTIYF
TRBV11-2	TRBD2	once	TRBJ2-2	TGTGCCAGCAGCTTAGGGGTAGCGGGTCAGATCACCGGGGAGCTGTTTTTT	CASSLGVAGQITGELFF
TRBV15	.	.	TRBJ2-7	TGTGCCACCAGCAGTCCCAGCCCGGCGTCCTACGAGCAGTACTTC	CATSSPSPASYEQYF
TRBV27	.	once	TRBJ1-2	TGTGCCAGCAGTTCTAACCTGCTGACAGGACTTTATGGCTACACCTTC	CASSSNLLTGLYGYTF
TRBV7-9	.	few	TRBJ1-1	TGTGCCAGTAAAAAGGAGGGTTACACTGAAGCTTTCTTT	CASKKEGYTEAFF
TRBV5-6	.	.	TRBJ2-3	TGTGCCAGCAGCTTGGGGGATAGCACAGATACGCAGTATTTT	CASSLGDSTDTQYF
TRBV6-5	.	.	TRBJ1-1	TGTGCCAGCAGTTACTATGGGCCCTCGAACACTGAAGCTTTCTTT	CASSYYGPSNTEAFF
TRBV6-1	.	.	TRBJ2-1	TGTGCCAGCAGTGATCGGGGCAAGAGTGGGCTAGATGAGCAGTTCTTC	CASSDRGKSGLDEQFF
TRBV9	.	.	TRBJ2-2	TGTGCCAGCAGCCCAGCGAACACCGGGGAGCTGTTTTTT	CASSPANTGELFF
TRBV7-9	.	.	TRBJ2-5	TGTGCCAGCAGCTTTGAATACAGGGAAGGAGAGACCCAGTACTTC	CASSFEYREGETQYF
TRBV6-1	TRBD2	.	TRBJ2-3	TGTGCCAGCAGTGTCTTAGCGGGAGAGGGCACAGATACGCAGTATTTT	CASSVLAGEGTDTQYF